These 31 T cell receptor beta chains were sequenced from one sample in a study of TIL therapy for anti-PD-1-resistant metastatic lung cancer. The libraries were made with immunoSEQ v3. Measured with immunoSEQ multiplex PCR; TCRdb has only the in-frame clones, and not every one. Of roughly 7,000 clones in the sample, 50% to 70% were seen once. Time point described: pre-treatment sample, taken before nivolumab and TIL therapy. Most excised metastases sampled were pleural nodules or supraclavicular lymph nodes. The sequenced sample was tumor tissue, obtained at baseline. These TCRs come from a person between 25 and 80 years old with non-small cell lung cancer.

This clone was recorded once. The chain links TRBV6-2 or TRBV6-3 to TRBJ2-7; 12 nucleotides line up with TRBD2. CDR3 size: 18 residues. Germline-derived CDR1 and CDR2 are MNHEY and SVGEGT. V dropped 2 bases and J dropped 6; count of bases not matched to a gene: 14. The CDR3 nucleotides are TGTGCCAGCAGTTACGCACCGACTAGCGGGAGTAGGAGCTCCGAGCAGTACTTC. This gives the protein CASSYAPTSGSRSSEQYF.

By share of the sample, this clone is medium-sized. CDR3 loop: CAWSAGQDNSPLHF. CDR3 sequence (DNA): TGTGCCTGGAGTGCCGGACAGGACAATTCACCCCTCCACTTT. The chain is built from TRBV30 and TRBJ1-6, with 7 bases fitting TRBD1. Germline CDR1 reads GTSNPN; CDR2 reads SVGIG (reference sequence). The CDR3 is 14 residues long. V was pared by 1 base and J by 7 bases, with 4 bases of the junction left unmatched.

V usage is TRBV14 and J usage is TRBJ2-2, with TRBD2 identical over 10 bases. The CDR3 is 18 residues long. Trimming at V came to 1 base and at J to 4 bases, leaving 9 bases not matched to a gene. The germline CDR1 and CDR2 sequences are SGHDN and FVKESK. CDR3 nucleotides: TGTGCCAGCAGCCAAGGTCGGGCTAGCGGGGGAAGCACCGGGGAGCTGTTTTTT. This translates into CASSQGRASGGSTGELFF.

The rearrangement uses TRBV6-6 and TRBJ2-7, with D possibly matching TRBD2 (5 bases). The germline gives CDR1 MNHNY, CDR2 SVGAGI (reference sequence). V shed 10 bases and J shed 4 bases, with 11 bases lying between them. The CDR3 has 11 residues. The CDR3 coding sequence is TGTGCCACAGCGTCGGGATACGAGCAGTACTTC. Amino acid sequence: CATASGYEQYF.

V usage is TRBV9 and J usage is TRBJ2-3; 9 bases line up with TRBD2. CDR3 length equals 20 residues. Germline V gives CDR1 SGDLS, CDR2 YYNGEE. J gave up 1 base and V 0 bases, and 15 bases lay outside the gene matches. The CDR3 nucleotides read TGTGCCAGCAGCGTAGGTCTTAGCGGGGGTACGATGGGCGGCACAGATACGCAGTATTTT. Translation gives CASSVGLSGGTMGGTDTQYF.

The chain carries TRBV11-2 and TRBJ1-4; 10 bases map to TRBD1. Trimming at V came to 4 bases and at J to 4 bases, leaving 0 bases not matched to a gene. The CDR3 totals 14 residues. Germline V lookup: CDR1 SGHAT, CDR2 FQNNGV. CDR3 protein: CASSWTGGNEKLFF. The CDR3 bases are TGTGCCAGCAGCTGGACAGGGGGTAATGAAAAACTGTTTTTT.

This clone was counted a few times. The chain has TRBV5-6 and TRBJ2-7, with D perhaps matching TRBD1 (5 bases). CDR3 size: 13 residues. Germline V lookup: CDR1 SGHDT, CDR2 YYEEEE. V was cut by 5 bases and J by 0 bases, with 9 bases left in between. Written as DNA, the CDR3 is TGTGCCAGCAGTCCGGACACCTCCTACGAGCAGTACTTC. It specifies CASSPDTSYEQYF.

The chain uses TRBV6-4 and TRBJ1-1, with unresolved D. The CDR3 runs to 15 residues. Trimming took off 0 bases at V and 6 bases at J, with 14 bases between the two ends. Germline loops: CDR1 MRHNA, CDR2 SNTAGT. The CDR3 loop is CASSDSPTGSPEAFF. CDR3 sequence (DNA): TGTGCCAGCAGTGACTCCCCGACCGGAAGTCCTGAAGCTTTCTTT.

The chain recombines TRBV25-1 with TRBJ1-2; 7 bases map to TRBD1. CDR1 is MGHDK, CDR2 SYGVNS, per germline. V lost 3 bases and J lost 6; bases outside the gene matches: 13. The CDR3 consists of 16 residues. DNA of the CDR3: TGTGCCAGCAGTGACTACGGGACAGCCCTTGTCCATGGCTACACCTTC. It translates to CASSDYGTALVHGYTF.

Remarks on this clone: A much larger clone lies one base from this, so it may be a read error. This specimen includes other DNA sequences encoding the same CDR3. The CDR3 DNA reads TGTGCCACCCGCACAACAGGAGGGGCCGACACTGAAGCTTTCTTT. Amino acids: CATRTTGGADTEAFF. V usage is TRBV24-1 and J usage is TRBJ1-1; a weak D match, TRBD1 (5 bases). Germline loops: CDR1 KGHDR, CDR2 SFDVKD. V was trimmed by 9 bases and J by 3 bases, leaving 19 bases between them. CDR3 length: 15 amino acids.

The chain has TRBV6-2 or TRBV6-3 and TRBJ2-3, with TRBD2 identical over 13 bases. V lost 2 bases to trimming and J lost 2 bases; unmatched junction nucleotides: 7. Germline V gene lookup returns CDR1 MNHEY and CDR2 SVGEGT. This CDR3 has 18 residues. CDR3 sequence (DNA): TGTGCCAGCAGTTACCCTAGACTAGCGGGAGGATCCACAGATACGCAGTATTTT. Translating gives CASSYPRLAGGSTDTQYF.

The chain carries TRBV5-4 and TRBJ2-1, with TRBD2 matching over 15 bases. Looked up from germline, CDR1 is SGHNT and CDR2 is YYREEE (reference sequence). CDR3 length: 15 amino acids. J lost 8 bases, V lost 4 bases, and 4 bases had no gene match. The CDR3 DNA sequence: TGTGCCAGCAGCCAGGGACTAGCGGGGGGATATGAGCAGTTCTTC. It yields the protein CASSQGLAGGYEQFF.

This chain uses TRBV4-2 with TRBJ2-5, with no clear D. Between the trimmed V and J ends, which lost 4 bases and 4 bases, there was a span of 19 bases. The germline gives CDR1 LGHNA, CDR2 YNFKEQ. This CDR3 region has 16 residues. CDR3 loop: CASSLNTGSTVETQYF. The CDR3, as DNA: TGTGCCAGCAGCCTTAACACCGGGTCGACGGTAGAGACCCAGTACTTC.

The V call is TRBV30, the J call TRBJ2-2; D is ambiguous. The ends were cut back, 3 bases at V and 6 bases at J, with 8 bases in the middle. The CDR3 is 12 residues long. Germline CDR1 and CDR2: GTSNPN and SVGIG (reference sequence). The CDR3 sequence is CAWRPGSGELFF. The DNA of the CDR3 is TGTGCCTGGAGGCCCGGGTCCGGGGAGCTGTTTTTT.

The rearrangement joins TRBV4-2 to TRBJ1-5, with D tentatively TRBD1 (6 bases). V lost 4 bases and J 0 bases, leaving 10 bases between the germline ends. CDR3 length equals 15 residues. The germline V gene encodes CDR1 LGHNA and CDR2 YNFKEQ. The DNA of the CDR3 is TGTGCCAGCAGCCTTAGGGGGGGTAGCAATCAGCCCCAGCATTTT. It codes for CASSLRGGSNQPQHF.

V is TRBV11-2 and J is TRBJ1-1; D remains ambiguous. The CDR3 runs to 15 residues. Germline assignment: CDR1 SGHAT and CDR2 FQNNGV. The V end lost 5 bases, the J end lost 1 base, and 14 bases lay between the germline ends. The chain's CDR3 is CASSVKPARNTEAFF. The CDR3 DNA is TGTGCCAGCAGCGTTAAGCCCGCAAGGAACACTGAAGCTTTCTTT.

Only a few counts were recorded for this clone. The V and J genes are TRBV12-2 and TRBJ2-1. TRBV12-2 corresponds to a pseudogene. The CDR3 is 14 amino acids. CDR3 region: CASRLVYGYNEQFF. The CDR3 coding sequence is TGTGCAAGTCGCTTAGTGTACGGATACAATGAGCAGTTCTTC.

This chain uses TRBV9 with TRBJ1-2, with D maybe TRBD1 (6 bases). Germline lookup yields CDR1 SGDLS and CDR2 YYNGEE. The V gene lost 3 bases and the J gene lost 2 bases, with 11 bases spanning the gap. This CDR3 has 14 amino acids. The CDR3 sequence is CASSAMTGNYGYTF. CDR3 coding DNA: TGTGCCAGCAGCGCGATGACAGGAAACTATGGCTACACCTTC.

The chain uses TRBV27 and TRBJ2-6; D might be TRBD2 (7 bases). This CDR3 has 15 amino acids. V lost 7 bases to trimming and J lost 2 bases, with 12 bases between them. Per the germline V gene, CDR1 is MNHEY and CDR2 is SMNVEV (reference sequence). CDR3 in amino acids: CASNGGGPGANVLTF. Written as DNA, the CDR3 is TGTGCCAGCAATGGCGGGGGCCCTGGGGCCAACGTCCTGACTTTC.

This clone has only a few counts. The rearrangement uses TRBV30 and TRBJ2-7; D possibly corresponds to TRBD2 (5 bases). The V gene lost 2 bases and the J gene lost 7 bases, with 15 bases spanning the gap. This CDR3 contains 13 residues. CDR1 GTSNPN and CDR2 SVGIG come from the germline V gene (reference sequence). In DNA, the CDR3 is TGTGCCTGGAGTCTAGCTAGATCGGGGGAGCAGTACTTC. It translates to CAWSLARSGEQYF. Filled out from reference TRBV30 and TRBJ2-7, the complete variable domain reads SQTIHQWPATLVQPVGSPLSLECTVEGTSNPNLYWYRQAAGRGLQLLFYSVGIGQISSEVPQNLSASRPQDRQFILSSKKLLLSDSGFYLCAWSLARSGEQYFGPGTRLTVT.

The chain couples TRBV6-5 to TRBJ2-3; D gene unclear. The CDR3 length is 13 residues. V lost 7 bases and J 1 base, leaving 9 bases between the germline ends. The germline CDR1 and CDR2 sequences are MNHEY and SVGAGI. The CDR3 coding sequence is TGTGCCAGCAACTTTCAGGGCACAGATACGCAGTATTTT. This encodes CASNFQGTDTQYF.

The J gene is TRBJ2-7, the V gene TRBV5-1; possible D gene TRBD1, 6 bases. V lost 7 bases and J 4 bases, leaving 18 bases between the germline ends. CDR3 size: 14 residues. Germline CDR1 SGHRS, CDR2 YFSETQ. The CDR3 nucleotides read TGCGCCAGCGGCCCGGACAGTTCCTTTTACGAGCAGTACTTC. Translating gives CASGPDSSFYEQYF.

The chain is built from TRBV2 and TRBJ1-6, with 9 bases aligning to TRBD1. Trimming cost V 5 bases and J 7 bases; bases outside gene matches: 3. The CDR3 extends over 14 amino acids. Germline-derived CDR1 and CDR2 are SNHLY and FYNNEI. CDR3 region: CASSFTGGNSPLHF. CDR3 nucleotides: TGTGCCAGCAGTTTCACAGGGGGCAATTCACCCCTCCACTTT.

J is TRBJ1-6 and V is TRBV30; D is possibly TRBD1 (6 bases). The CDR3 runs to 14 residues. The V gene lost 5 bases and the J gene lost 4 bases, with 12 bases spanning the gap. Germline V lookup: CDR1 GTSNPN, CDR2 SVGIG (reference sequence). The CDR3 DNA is TGTGCCTGGCAACCGGGACATTATAATTCACCCCTCCACTTT. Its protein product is CAWQPGHYNSPLHF.

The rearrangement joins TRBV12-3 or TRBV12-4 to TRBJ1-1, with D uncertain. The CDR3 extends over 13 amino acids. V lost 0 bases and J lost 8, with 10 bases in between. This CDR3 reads CASSLARRAEAFF. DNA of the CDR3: TGTGCCAGCAGTTTAGCGCGGAGGGCAGAAGCTTTCTTT.

The CDR3 nucleotides read TGTGCCAGCAGCTCACAGGGGGCGCATCAGCCCCAGCATTTT. Amino acids: CASSSQGAHQPQHF. The chain carries TRBV5-6 and TRBJ1-5; 9 nucleotides line up with TRBD1. Trimming cost V 3 bases and J 5 bases; bases outside gene matches: 3. From germline, CDR1 is SGHDT and CDR2 YYEEEE. The CDR3 length is 14 residues.

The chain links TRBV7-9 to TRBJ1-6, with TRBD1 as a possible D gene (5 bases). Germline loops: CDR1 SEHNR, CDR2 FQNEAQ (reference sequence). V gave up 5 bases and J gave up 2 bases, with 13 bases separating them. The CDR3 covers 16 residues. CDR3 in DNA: TGTGCCAGCAGCCCTTCCCAGGGCGCCTATAATTCACCCCTCCACTTT. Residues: CASSPSQGAYNSPLHF.

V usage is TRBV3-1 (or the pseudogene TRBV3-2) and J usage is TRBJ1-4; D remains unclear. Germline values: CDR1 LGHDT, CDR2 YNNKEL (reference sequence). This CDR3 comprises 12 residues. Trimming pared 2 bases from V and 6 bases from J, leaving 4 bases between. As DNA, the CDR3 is TGTGCCAGCAGCCAACCAGATGAAAAACTGTTTTTT. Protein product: CASSQPDEKLFF.

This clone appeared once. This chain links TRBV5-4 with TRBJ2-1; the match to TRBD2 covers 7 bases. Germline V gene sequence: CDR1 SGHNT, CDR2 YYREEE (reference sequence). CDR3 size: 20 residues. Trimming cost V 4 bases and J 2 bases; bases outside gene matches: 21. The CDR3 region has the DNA TGTGCCAGCAGCCGGAGCTTGGGGGGACGAGCTAGCGGAGCCTACAATGAGCAGTTCTTC. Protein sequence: CASSRSLGGRASGAYNEQFF.

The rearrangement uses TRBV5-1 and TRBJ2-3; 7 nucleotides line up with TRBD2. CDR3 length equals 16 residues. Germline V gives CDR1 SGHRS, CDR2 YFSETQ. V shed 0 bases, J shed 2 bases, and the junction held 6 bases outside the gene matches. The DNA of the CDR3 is TGCGCCAGCAGCTTGGAGGGGAGGGGACCCACAGATACGCAGTATTTT. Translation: CASSLEGRGPTDTQYF.

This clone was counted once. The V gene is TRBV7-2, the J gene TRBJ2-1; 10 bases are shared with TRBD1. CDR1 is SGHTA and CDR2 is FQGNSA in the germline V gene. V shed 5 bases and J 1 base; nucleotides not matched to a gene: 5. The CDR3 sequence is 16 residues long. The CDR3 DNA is TGTGCCAGCAGCCGCCGGGACAGGGGTTCCTACAATGAGCAGTTCTTC. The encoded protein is CASSRRDRGSYNEQFF. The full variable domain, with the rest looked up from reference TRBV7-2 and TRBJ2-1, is GAGVSQSPSNKVTEKGKDVELRCDPISGHTALYWYRQSLGQGLEFLIYFQGNSAPDKSGLPSDRFSAERTGGSVSTLTIQRTQQEDSAVYLCASSRRDRGSYNEQFFGPGTRLTVL.